The clone carrying this T cell receptor (beta chain) has a count of ten or more. Antigen: not known. This sample is part of a study of regulatory T cells in long-lasting Graves disease. General observations from the study: More public clonotypes were shared by persistent patients (about 3,000) than by new patients (roughly 910). It was in persistent disease that TRBV28, TRBJ1-2 and TRBJ2-5 were favored. Reduced TCR diversity was observed in persistent Graves' patients versus newly diagnosed patients.

In germline, CDR1 is SGHVS, CDR2 FNYEAQ. The germline V and J ends were trimmed by 7 bases and 6 bases, with 9 bases remaining between them. The CDR3 loop spans 12 amino acids. Time point reported: persistent/refractory GD, antithyroid drugs over 5 years with positive TRAb. The TCR library was prepared using RNA isolated from PBMCs. The patients were enrolled through endocrinology in Xi'an, China. Building of the TCR beta libraries involved iRepertoire HTBI primers and Arm-PCR of CDR3 regions. TCRdb ran MiXCR on the multiplex PCR reads and lists one entry per CDR3 protein. There are around 340,000 distinct CDR3 sequences in the sample; around 20% occur only once, and approximately 31% lies in the top ten.

The sequencing used peripheral blood mononuclear cells (PBMCs), collected when the disease was refractory, from a patient treated with antithyroid drugs. The J gene is TRBJ2-2, the V gene TRBV7-6; D unclear. This TCR was recovered from a female donor with Graves disease. Here the CDR3 DNA reads TGTGCCAGCAATAGGGCCTCCGGGGAGCTGTTTTTT. Amino acids: CASNRASGELFF.